The source of this T cell receptor beta chain is a study of control samples from healthy donors and cancer patients. Using immunoSEQ multiplex PCR, the repertoire was profiled, and TCRdb retains in-frame clones only, with some absent. The repertoire holds about 120,000 clones, with about 87% as singletons. The germline CDR1 and CDR2 sequences are SGHRS and YFSETQ. This CDR3 is built from 15 residues. Germline trimming cut 3 bases from V and 5 bases from J; bases unmatched to any gene: 10. Specimen: blood. The chain has TRBV5-1 and TRBJ1-2; 7 nucleotides line up with TRBD1. This receptor was obtained from a man aged 35-49 years in good health. The CDR3, as DNA: TGCGCCAGCAGCTCTAGCCGGGACAGCCCATATGGCTACACCTTC. It is translated as CASSSSRDSPYGYTF. Based on the CDR3 plus reference TRBV5-1 and TRBJ1-2, the full variable domain is KAGVTQTPRYLIKTRGQQVTLSCSPISGHRSVSWYQQTPGQGLQFLFEYFSETQRNKGNFPGRFSGRQFSNSRSEMNVSTLELGDSALYLCASSSSRDSPYGYTFGSGTRLTVV.